This passage covers 18 T cell receptor beta chains from one sample sequenced in a study of cytomegalovirus exposure and HLA in healthy donors. The primer mix had 60 Vbeta and 13 Jbeta primers. The repertoire was sequenced with immunoSEQ multiplex PCR; TCRdb's copy has only in-frame clones and lacks some. The data hold about 93,000 clones, with over 60% observed a single time. Input material: PBMCs. These TCRs come from a boy under 18 in good health and CMV-seropositive.

This clone has only a few counts. The CDR3 region has the DNA TGTGCCAGCAGCCCCCGACAGGCGACTTACTACGAGCAGTACTTC. As protein: CASSPRQATYYEQYF. The rearrangement links TRBV7-2 to TRBJ2-7; weak D call: TRBD1 (6 bases). Germline lookup yields CDR1 SGHTA and CDR2 FQGNSA. V lost 5 bases to trimming and J lost 3 bases, with 17 bases between them. The CDR3 length is 15 residues.

This clone was picked up a small number of times. The rearrangement uses TRBV4-3 and TRBJ2-7; D remains ambiguous. Germline values: CDR1 LGHNA, CDR2 YSLEER. CDR3 size: 13 residues. V lost 0 bases, J lost 0 bases, and 3 bases lay in between. The CDR3 DNA is TGCGCCAGCAGCCAAGACCGCTCCTACGAGCAGTACTTC. It yields the protein CASSQDRSYEQYF.

The V gene is TRBV27, the J gene TRBJ2-5; TRBD1 is a possible D gene (6 bases). Germline V gene lookup returns CDR1 MNHEY and CDR2 SMNVEV (reference sequence). This CDR3 is built from 16 residues. Trimming cost V 4 bases and J 4 bases, with 19 bases left between them. CDR3: CASSSHDRTYGETQYF. The CDR3 nucleotides are TGTGCCAGCAGTTCTCACGACAGGACCTACGGAGAGACCCAGTACTTC.

V usage is TRBV6-5 and J usage is TRBJ2-3; D remains ambiguous. The CDR3 spans 11 residues. Germline lookup yields CDR1 MNHEY and CDR2 SVGAGI. With 6 bases removed from V and 2 bases from J, the gap between germline ends came to 3 bases. Written as DNA, the CDR3 is TGTGCCAGCAGATACACAGATACGCAGTATTTT. Translating it yields CASRYTDTQYF.

This rearrangement joins TRBV16 to TRBJ2-7; D is perhaps TRBD1 (5 bases). CDR1 and CDR2 from the germline V gene are KGHSY and FQNENV. Deletions cut 5 bases from V and 4 bases from J, with 12 bases between. The CDR3 covers 13 residues. In DNA form, the CDR3 reads TGTGCCAGCAGCAGGGGCTTTTTTTACGAGCAGTACTTC. It codes for CASSRGFFYEQYF.

The chain recombines TRBV6-9 with TRBJ1-2; the match to TRBD1 covers 12 bases. The CDR3 runs 15 residues. Unmatched junction bases numbered 6, after V lost 3 bases and J lost 7 bases. Per the germline V gene, CDR1 is MNHGY and CDR2 is SVAAGI. The CDR3 loop is CASSYQGQGACGYTF. In nucleotides, the CDR3 is TGTGCCAGCAGTTACCAGGGACAGGGGGCCTGTGGCTACACCTTC.

This clone appeared a few times. The chain employs TRBV18 and TRBJ2-5; 12 positions agree with TRBD2. The CDR3 is 15 amino acids. Losses at the gene ends were 0 bases for V and 4 bases for J; bases not matched to a gene: 0. Germline CDR1 is KGHSH and CDR2 is LQKENI. CDR3 residues: CASSPPGLAGETQYF. CDR3 DNA: TGTGCCAGCTCACCACCGGGACTAGCGGGAGAGACCCAGTACTTC.

This clone was detected once. This rearrangement joins TRBV6-5 to TRBJ1-6; D is ambiguous. Trimming pared 5 bases from V and 10 bases from J, leaving 12 bases between. The length of the CDR3 is 13 residues. Germline CDR1 is MNHEY and CDR2 is SVGAGI. CDR3 nucleotide sequence: TGTGCCAGCAGTCCAGGCGAAGCCTCACCCCTCCACTTT. This sequence encodes CASSPGEASPLHF.

J is TRBJ1-4 and V is TRBV7-8, with 12 bases matching TRBD1. The CDR3 loop spans 16 amino acids. V dropped 5 bases and J dropped 2; count of bases not matched to a gene: 3. Looked up from germline, CDR1 is SGHVS and CDR2 is FQNEAQ. CDR3 amino acids: CASSPGQGATNEKLFF. CDR3 sequence (DNA): TGTGCCAGCAGCCCGGGACAGGGGGCGACTAATGAAAAACTGTTTTTT.

The V call is TRBV29-1, the J call TRBJ1-2; the D gene is possibly TRBD1 (5 bases). With 4 bases removed from V and 8 bases from J, the gap between germline ends came to 14 bases. Per germline, CDR1 SQVTM and CDR2 ANQGSEA. This CDR3 spans 12 amino acids. The CDR3 DNA reads TGCAGCGTTGGGATAGGGAAGGGGGGCTACACCTTC. It codes for CSVGIGKGGYTF.

This chain joins TRBV27 and TRBJ2-1; no firm D call. Germline-derived CDR1 and CDR2 are MNHEY and SMNVEV (reference sequence). Trimming cost V 1 base and J 0 bases, with 10 bases left between them. The CDR3 runs 16 residues. This CDR3 is CASSLLYGSSYNEQFF. Here the CDR3 DNA reads TGTGCCAGCAGTTTATTGTACGGTAGCTCCTACAATGAGCAGTTCTTC.

This clone has more than one count but fewer than ten. The chain has TRBV5-6 and TRBJ1-2, with D uncertain. The CDR3 covers 16 residues. Germline CDR1 reads SGHDT; CDR2 reads YYEEEE. Trimming stripped 2 bases from V and 1 base from J, with 15 bases between. CDR3 sequence: CASSFGSGRVNYGYTF. In DNA, the CDR3 is TGTGCCAGCAGCTTCGGCTCGGGGAGGGTTAACTATGGCTACACCTTC.

The chain couples TRBV5-1 to TRBJ1-1; D unclear. V shed 0 bases and J shed 5 bases, with 14 bases lying between them. Per germline, CDR1 SGHRS and CDR2 YFSETQ. This CDR3 region has 15 residues. CDR3 amino acids: CASSLVLRGRTEAFF. In nucleotides, the CDR3 is TGCGCCAGCAGCTTGGTATTACGGGGTCGTACTGAAGCTTTCTTT.

This chain uses TRBV5-4 with TRBJ2-7, with D perhaps matching TRBD1 (6 bases). Trimming took off 4 bases at V and 6 bases at J, with 14 bases between the two ends. The CDR3 spans 13 residues. In germline, CDR1 is SGHNT, CDR2 YYREEE (reference sequence). The CDR3 nucleotides read TGTGCCAGCAGCCCGTTTCCAGGGGTCGAGCAGTACTTC. It yields the protein CASSPFPGVEQYF.

This clone has just a few counts. The chain has TRBV28 and TRBJ1-2, with D tentatively TRBD1 (5 bases). The V end was cut by 1 base, the J end by 4 bases, with 13 bases between. The CDR3 is 15 residues long. The germline V gene has CDR1 MDHEN and CDR2 SYDVKM. CDR3 DNA sequence: TGTGCCAGCAGTTTATTTTCCGCGCAGGGCTATGGCTACACCTTC. Its translation is CASSLFSAQGYGYTF.

The rearrangement uses TRBV6-6 and TRBJ2-1; 8 nucleotides agree with TRBD1. The CDR3 sequence is 16 residues long. V was pared by 4 bases and J by 4 bases, with 9 bases of the junction left unmatched. Looked up from germline, CDR1 is MNHNY and CDR2 is SVGAGI (reference sequence). The CDR3 sequence: CASSSTGQGRYNEQFF. The CDR3 DNA follows: TGTGCCAGCAGTTCCACAGGACAGGGAAGATACAATGAGCAGTTCTTC.

The V gene is TRBV18, the J gene TRBJ2-3; D gene ambiguous. The CDR3 is 13 residues long. V lost 3 bases to trimming and J lost 6 bases, with 10 bases between them. Germline CDR1 reads KGHSH; CDR2 reads LQKENI. The CDR3 nucleotides are TGTGCCAGCTCACCCCTTTTGAGTGATACGCAGTATTTT. It translates to CASSPLLSDTQYF.

This clone appeared a few times. This rearrangement joins TRBV4-1 to TRBJ1-2; TRBD1 matches at 7 bases. V dropped 2 bases and J dropped 8; count of bases not matched to a gene: 11. Germline loops: CDR1 MGHRA, CDR2 YSYEKL. The CDR3 extends over 15 amino acids. CDR3 sequence reads: CASSQYRDSESGYTF. CDR3 sequence (DNA): TGCGCCAGCAGCCAATACCGGGACAGCGAATCGGGCTACACCTTC.